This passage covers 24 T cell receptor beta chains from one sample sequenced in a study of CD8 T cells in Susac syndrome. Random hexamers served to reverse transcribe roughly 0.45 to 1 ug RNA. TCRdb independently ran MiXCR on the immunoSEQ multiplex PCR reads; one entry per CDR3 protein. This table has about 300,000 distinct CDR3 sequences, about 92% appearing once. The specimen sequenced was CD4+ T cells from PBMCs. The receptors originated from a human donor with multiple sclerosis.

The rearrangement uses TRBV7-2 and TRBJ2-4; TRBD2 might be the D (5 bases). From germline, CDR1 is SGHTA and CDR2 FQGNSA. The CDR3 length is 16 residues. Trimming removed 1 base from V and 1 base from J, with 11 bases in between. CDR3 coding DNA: TGTGCCAGCAGCTTAGTAGCGACTGGGGCCAAAAACATTCAGTACTTC. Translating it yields CASSLVATGAKNIQYF.

In DNA, the CDR3 is TGTGCCACCAGGGTCGGGGGCACTGAAGCTTTCTTT. Amino acid sequence: CATRVGGTEAFF. V is TRBV27 and J is TRBJ1-1, with TRBD1 as a possible D gene (5 bases). The CDR3 contains 12 residues. The ends were cut back, 10 bases at V and 4 bases at J, with 13 bases in the middle. Germline-derived CDR1 and CDR2 are MNHEY and SMNVEV (reference sequence).

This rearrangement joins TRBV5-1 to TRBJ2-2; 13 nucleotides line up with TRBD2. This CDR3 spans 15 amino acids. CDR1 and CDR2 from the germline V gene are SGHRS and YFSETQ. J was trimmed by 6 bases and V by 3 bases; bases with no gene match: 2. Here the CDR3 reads CASSSTSGRSGELFF. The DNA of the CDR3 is TGCGCCAGCAGCTCGACTAGCGGGAGGTCCGGGGAGCTGTTTTTT.

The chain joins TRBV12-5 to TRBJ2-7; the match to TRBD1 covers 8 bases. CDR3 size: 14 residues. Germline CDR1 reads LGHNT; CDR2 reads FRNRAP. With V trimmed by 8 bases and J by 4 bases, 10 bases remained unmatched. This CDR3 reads CASLKDRDGYEQYF. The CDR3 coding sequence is TGTGCTAGTCTTAAGGACAGGGATGGGTACGAGCAGTACTTC.

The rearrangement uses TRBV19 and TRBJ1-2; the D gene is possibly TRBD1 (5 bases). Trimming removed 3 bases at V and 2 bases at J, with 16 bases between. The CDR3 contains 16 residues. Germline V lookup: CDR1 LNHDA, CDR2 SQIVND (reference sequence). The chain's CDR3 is CASSIRPGDPNYGYTF. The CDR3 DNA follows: TGTGCCAGTAGTATCCGTCCGGGGGACCCAAACTATGGCTACACCTTC.

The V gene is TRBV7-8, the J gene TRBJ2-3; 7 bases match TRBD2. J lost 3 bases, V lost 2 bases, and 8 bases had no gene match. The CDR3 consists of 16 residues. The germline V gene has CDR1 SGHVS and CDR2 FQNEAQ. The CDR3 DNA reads TGTGCCAGCAGCTTAATTGGCGGGAGAGGGACAGATACGCAGTATTTT. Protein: CASSLIGGRGTDTQYF.

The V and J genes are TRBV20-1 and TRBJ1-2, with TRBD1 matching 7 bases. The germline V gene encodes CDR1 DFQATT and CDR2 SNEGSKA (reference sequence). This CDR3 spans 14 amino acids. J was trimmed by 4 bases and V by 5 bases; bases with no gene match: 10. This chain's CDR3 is CSASPRNRGYGYTF. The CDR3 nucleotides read TGCAGTGCTTCGCCGCGAAACAGGGGCTATGGCTACACCTTC.

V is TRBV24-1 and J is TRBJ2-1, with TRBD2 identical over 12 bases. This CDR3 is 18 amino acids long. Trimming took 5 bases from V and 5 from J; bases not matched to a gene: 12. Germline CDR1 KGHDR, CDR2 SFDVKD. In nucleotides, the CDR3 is TGTGCCACCAGTGTCGCCAAATTCCTAGCGGGAGGGAACAATGAGCAGTTCTTC. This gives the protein CATSVAKFLAGGNNEQFF.

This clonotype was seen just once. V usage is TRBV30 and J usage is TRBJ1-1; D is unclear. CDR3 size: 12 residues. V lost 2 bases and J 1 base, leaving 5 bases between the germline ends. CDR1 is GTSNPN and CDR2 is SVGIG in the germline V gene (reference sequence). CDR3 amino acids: CAWSTWNTEAFF. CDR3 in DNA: TGTGCCTGGAGTACCTGGAACACTGAAGCTTTCTTT.

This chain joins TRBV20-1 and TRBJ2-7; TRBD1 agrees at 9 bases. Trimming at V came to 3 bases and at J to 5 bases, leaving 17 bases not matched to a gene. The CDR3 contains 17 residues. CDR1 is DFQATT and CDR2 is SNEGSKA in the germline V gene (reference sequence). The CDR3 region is CSASIPAVGQGVNEQYF. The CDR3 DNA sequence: TGCAGTGCTAGTATCCCAGCGGTGGGACAGGGTGTGAACGAGCAGTACTTC.

For the CDR3, the DNA is TGTGCCAGCTCACTGGGACAGGAAAAAACTGAAGCTTTCTTT. Its protein is CASSLGQEKTEAFF. The chain has TRBV18 and TRBJ1-1; the match to TRBD1 covers 8 bases. After removal of 4 bases from V and 5 bases from J, the junction contained 6 bases not matched to a gene. CDR3 length equals 14 residues. Germline V gene data show CDR1 as KGHSH and CDR2 as LQKENI.

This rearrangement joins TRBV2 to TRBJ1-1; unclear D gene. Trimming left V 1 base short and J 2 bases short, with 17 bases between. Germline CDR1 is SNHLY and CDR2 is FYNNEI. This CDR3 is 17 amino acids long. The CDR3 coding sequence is TGTGCCAGCAGTGAAGGCCTTGGTGTCAGTTCAAACACTGAAGCTTTCTTT. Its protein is CASSEGLGVSSNTEAFF. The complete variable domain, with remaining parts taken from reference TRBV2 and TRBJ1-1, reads EPEVTQTPSHQVTQMGQEVILRCVPISNHLYFYWYRQILGQKVEFLVSFYNNEISEKSEIFDDQFSVERPDGSNFTLKIRSTKLEDSAMYFCASSEGLGVSSNTEAFFGQGTRLTVV.

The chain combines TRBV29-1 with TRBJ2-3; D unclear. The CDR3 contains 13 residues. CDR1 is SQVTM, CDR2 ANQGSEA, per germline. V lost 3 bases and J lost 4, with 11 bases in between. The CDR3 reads CSVDGSGADTQYF. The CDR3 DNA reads TGCAGCGTTGACGGATCCGGTGCAGATACGCAGTATTTT.

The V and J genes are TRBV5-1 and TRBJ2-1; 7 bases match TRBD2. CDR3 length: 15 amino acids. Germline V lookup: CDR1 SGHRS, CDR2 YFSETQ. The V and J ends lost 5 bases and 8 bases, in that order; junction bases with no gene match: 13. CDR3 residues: CASSMSGTSHDEQFF. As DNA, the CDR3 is TGCGCCAGCAGTATGAGCGGGACCTCTCATGATGAGCAGTTCTTC.

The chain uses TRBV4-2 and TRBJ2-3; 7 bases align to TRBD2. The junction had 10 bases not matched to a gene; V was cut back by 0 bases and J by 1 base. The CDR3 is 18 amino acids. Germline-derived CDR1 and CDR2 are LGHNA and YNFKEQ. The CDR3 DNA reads TGTGCCAGCAGCCAAGATCTTAAGAATGCGGGGGGCACAGATACGCAGTATTTT. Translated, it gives CASSQDLKNAGGTDTQYF.

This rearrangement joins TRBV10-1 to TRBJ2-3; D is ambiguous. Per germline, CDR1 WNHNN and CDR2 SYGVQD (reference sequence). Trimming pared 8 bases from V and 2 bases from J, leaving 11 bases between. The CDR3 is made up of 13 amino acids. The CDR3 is CASRRDSTDTQYF. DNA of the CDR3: TGCGCCAGCCGAAGGGATTCCACAGATACGCAGTATTTT.

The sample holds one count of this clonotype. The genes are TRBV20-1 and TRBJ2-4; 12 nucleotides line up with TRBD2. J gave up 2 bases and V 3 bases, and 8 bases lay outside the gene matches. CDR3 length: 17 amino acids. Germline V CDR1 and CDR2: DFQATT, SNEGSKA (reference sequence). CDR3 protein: CSASLAGGLSPKNIQYF. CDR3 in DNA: TGCAGTGCTAGTCTAGCGGGGGGGCTCTCTCCCAAAAACATTCAGTACTTC.

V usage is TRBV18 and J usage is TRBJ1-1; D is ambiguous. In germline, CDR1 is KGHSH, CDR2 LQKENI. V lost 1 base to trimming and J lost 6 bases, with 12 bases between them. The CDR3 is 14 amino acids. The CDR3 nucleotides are TGTGCCAGCTCACCACAATCCGGCCCCCCTGAAGCTTTCTTT. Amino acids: CASSPQSGPPEAFF.

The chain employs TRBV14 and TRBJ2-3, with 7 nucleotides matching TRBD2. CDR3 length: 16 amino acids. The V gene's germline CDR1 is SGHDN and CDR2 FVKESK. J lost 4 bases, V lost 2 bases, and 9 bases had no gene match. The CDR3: CASSQWAGASADTQYF. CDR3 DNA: TGTGCCAGCAGCCAATGGGCGGGAGCATCGGCAGATACGCAGTATTTT.

CDR3: CASSKGSGSGRRPYEQYF. CDR3 DNA: TGTGCCAGCAGTAAGGGATCTGGTAGCGGGCGCCGACCCTACGAGCAGTACTTC. This sequence joins TRBV6-1 and TRBJ2-7; 7 positions match TRBD2. The germline V gene encodes CDR1 MNHNS and CDR2 SASEGT. The CDR3 sequence is 18 residues long. V lost 5 bases, J lost 2 bases, and 18 bases stayed unmatched.

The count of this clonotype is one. The CDR3 DNA is TGTGCCAGCAGTTTAGGCCCGGGCTGGGAAGAGACCCAGTACTTC. Its translation: CASSLGPGWEETQYF. J is TRBJ2-5 and V is TRBV12-3 or TRBV12-4; D gene unclear. This CDR3 region has 15 residues. V lost 1 base and J lost 3, with 12 bases in between.

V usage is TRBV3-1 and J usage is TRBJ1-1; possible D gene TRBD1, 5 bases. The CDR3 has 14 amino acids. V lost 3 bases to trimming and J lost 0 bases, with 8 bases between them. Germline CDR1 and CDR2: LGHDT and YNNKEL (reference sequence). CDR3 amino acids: CASSHDSLNTEAFF. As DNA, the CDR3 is TGTGCCAGCAGCCACGACAGCTTGAACACTGAAGCTTTCTTT.

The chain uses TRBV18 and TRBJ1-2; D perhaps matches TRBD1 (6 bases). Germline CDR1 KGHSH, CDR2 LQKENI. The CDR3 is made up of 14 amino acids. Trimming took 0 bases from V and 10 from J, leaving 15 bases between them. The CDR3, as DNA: TGTGCCAGCTCACCACCGATAGAGACAGGATTCTACACCTTC. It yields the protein CASSPPIETGFYTF.

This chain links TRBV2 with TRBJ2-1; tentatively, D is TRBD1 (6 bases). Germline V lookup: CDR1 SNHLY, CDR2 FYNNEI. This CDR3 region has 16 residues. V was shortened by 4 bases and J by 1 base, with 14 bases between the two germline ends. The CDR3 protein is CASSGPGDRSYNEQFF. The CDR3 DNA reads TGTGCCAGCAGTGGCCCAGGGGATAGGTCCTACAATGAGCAGTTCTTC.